Listed below are T cell receptor beta chains from one sample, sequenced in a study of cytomegalovirus exposure and HLA in healthy donors. Method: immunoSEQ multiplex PCR; TCRdb's copy keeps in-frame clones and lacks some. The sample records roughly 43,000 clones, roughly 80% being singletons. The specimen sequenced was PBMCs. The receptors here all came from a man younger than 40 in good health and CMV-seronegative. The CDR3 runs from the conserved cysteine through the conserved F or W. Each record gives: J gene, V gene, CDR3 protein.

j_gene: TRBJ2-2; v_gene: TRBV6-1; CDR3aa: CASSEASGSTGELFF
j_gene: TRBJ2-6; v_gene: TRBV7-2; CDR3aa: CASSVRGTGPANVLTF
j_gene: TRBJ2-3; v_gene: TRBV7-2; CDR3aa: CASSLRGRVTTDTQYF
j_gene: TRBJ2-4; v_gene: TRBV5-1; CDR3aa: CASTWASGSPEAKNIQYF
j_gene: TRBJ2-7; v_gene: TRBV28; CDR3aa: CASTESGRADWGQYF
j_gene: TRBJ2-1; v_gene: TRBV15; CDR3aa: CATSREGGSGKVEQFF
j_gene: TRBJ2-3; v_gene: TRBV29-1; CDR3aa: CSAPRGGLAGRHTDTQYF
j_gene: TRBJ2-5; v_gene: TRBV7-9; CDR3aa: CASSLGLAGVGETQYF
j_gene: TRBJ2-1; v_gene: TRBV7-2; CDR3aa: CASSLEGGSFWPLQFF
j_gene: TRBJ1-2; v_gene: TRBV28; CDR3aa: CASSFREQGARGYTF
j_gene: TRBJ1-2; v_gene: TRBV25-1; CDR3aa: CASSDVTSNYGYTF
j_gene: TRBJ2-5; v_gene: TRBV5-1; CDR3aa: CASSYDRGREQYF
j_gene: TRBJ2-7; v_gene: TRBV28; CDR3aa: CASNRGSYEQYF
j_gene: TRBJ2-1; v_gene: TRBV9; CDR3aa: CASSVGGTGDNEQFF
j_gene: TRBJ2-2; v_gene: TRBV4-2; CDR3aa: CASSSRARLNTGELFF
j_gene: TRBJ2-7; v_gene: TRBV27; CDR3aa: CASSSPQAISYEQYF
j_gene: TRBJ2-3; v_gene: TRBV30; CDR3aa: CAWSGLAGSTDTQYF
j_gene: TRBJ2-7; v_gene: TRBV30; CDR3aa: CAWGDRGVDEQYF
j_gene: TRBJ2-7; v_gene: TRBV11-3; CDR3aa: CASSPGRGANAYEQYF
j_gene: TRBJ2-7; v_gene: TRBV18; CDR3aa: CASSTSLWGERYEQYF
j_gene: TRBJ2-2; v_gene: TRBV11-2; CDR3aa: CASSLDPLAAAPSNTGELFF
j_gene: TRBJ2-7; v_gene: TRBV4-2; CDR3aa: CASSQEGGIYEQYF
j_gene: TRBJ2-1; v_gene: TRBV9; CDR3aa: CASSVGPGTGPYNEQFF
j_gene: TRBJ2-7; v_gene: TRBV4-2; CDR3aa: CASSQGPGQGADEQYF
j_gene: TRBJ2-1; v_gene: TRBV5-4; CDR3aa: CASSFGTSGTNEQFF
j_gene: TRBJ1-5; v_gene: TRBV5-8; CDR3aa: CASIGTGSTYSNQPQHF
j_gene: TRBJ1-3; v_gene: TRBV27; CDR3aa: CASRGAGAKGNTIYF
j_gene: TRBJ1-4; v_gene: TRBV11-3; CDR3aa: CASNPEQGTNEKLFF
j_gene: TRBJ2-5; v_gene: TRBV7-9; CDR3aa: CASSRGALAETQYF
j_gene: TRBJ2-1; v_gene: TRBV27; CDR3aa: CASSLVAGDVEQFF
j_gene: TRBJ2-3; v_gene: TRBV18; CDR3aa: CASSPRRGQVTDTQYF
j_gene: TRBJ1-1; v_gene: TRBV5-6; CDR3aa: CASSLSSLGVGTEAFF
j_gene: TRBJ2-2; v_gene: TRBV10-3; CDR3aa: CAISESLAGTGELFF
j_gene: TRBJ1-4; v_gene: TRBV7-9; CDR3aa: CAILPVVTNEKLFF
j_gene: TRBJ2-1; v_gene: TRBV6-4; CDR3aa: CASSDSGAGEYNEQFF
j_gene: TRBJ1-3; v_gene: TRBV9; CDR3aa: CASSVDNGNTIYF
j_gene: TRBJ2-7; v_gene: TRBV7-9; CDR3aa: CASSPTSGSHHEQYF
j_gene: NA; v_gene: TRBV9; CDR3aa: CASSVGLARHEQYF